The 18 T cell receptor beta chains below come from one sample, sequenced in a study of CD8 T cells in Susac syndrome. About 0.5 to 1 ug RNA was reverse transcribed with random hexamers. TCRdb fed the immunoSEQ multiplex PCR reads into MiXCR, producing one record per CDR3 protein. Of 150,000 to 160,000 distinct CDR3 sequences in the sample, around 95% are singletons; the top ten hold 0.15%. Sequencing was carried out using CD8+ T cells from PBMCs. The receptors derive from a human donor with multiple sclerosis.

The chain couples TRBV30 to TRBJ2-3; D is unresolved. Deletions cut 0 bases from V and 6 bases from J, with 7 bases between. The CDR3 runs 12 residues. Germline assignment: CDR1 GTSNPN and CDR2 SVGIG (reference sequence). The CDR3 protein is CAWSVVTDTQYF. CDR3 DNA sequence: TGTGCCTGGAGTGTTGTCACGGATACGCAGTATTTT. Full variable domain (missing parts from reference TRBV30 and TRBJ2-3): SQTIHQWPATLVQPVGSPLSLECTVEGTSNPNLYWYRQAAGRGLQLLFYSVGIGQISSEVPQNLSASRPQDRQFILSSKKLLLSDSGFYLCAWSVVTDTQYFGPGTRLTVL.

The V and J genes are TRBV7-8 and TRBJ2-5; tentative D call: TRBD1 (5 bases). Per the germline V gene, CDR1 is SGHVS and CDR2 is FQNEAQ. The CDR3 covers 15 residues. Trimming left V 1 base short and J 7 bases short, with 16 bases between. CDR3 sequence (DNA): TGTGCCAGCAGCTTAGTATCAGGGCTGAATAGGACCCAGTACTTC. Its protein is CASSLVSGLNRTQYF.

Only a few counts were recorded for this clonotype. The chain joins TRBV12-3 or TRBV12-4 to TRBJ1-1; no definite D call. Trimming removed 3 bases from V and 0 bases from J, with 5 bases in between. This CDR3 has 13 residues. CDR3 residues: CASSLSLNTEAFF. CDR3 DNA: TGTGCCAGCAGTTTGTCTCTGAACACTGAAGCTTTCTTT.

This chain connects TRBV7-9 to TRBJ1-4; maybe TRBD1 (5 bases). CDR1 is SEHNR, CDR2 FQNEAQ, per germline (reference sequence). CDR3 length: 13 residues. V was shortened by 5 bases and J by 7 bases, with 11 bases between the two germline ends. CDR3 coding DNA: TGTGCCAGCAGCCCCCGACAGAGTGAAAAACTGTTTTTT. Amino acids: CASSPRQSEKLFF.

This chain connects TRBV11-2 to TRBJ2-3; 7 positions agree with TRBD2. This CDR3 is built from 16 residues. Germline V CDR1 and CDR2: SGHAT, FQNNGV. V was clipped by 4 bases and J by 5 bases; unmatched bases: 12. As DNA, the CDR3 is TGTGCCAGCAGCTCCCCCGAAGGCGGGGGTCGAGATACGCAGTATTTT. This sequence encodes CASSSPEGGGRDTQYF.

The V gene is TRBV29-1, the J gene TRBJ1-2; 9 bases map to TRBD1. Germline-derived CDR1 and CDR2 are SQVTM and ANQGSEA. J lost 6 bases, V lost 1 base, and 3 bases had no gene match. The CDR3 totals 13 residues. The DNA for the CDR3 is TGCAGCGTTGAAGGGACAGGGGAGGATGGCTACACCTTC. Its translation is CSVEGTGEDGYTF.

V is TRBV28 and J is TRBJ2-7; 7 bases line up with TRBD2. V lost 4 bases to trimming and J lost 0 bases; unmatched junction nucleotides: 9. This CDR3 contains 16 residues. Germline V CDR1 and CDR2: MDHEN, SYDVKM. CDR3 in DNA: TGTGCCAGCAGTTCCCCCATAGCGGGCAGCTCCTACGAGCAGTACGTC. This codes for CASSSPIAGSSYEQYV.

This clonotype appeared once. The CDR3 bases are TGTGCCAGCAGCGCCGTCGGACAGGGGGCTTACGAGCAGTACTTC. Protein: CASSAVGQGAYEQYF. This chain connects TRBV9 to TRBJ2-7, with TRBD1 matching over 11 bases. The CDR3 length is 15 residues. CDR1 is SGDLS, CDR2 YYNGEE, per germline. V dropped 3 bases and J dropped 4; count of bases not matched to a gene: 6.

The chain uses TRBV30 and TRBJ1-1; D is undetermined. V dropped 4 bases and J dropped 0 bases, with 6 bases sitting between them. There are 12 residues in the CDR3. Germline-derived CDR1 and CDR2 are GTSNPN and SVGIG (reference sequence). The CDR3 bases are TGTGCCTGGAACACGATGAACACTGAAGCTTTCTTT. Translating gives CAWNTMNTEAFF.

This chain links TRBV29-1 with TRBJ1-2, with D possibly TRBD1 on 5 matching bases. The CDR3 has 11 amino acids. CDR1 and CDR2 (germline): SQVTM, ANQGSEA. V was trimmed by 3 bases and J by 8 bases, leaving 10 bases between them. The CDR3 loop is CSVDRRGGYTF. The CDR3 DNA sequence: TGCAGCGTTGATAGGAGGGGAGGCTACACCTTC.

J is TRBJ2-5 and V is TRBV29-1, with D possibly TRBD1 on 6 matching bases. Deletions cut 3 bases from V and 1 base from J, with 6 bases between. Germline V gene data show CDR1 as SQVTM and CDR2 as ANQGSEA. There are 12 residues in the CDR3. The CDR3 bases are TGCAGCGTTGAGGGGGCCCAAGAGACCCAGTACTTC. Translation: CSVEGAQETQYF.

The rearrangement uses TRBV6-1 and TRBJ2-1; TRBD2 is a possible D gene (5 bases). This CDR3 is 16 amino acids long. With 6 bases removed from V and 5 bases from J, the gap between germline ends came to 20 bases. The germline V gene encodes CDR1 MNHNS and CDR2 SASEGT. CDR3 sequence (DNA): TGTGCCAGCAGCCCGCTGGTTAATGGGAGAAACAATGAGCAGTTCTTC. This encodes CASSPLVNGRNNEQFF.

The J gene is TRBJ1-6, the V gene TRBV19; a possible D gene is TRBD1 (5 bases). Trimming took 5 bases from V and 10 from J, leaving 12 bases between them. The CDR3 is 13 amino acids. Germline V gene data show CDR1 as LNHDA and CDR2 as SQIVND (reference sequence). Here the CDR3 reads CASSGRQTSPLHF. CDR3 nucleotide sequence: TGTGCCAGTAGTGGCCGACAGACATCACCCCTCCACTTT. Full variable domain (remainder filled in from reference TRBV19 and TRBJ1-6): DGGITQSPKYLFRKEGQNVTLSCEQNLNHDAMYWYRQDPGQGLRLIYYSQIVNDFQKGDIAEGYSVSREKKESFPLTVTSAQKNPTAFYLCASSGRQTSPLHFGNGTRLTVT.

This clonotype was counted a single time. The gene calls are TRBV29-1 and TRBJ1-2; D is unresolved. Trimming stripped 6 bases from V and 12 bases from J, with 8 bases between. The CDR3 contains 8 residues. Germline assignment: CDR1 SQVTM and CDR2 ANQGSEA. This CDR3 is CSVIGNTF. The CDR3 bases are TGCAGCGTCATAGGGAACACCTTC. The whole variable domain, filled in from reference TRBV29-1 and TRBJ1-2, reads SAVISQKPSRDICQRGTSLTIQCQVDSQVTMMFWYRQQPGQSLTLIATANQGSEATYESGFVIDKFPISRPNLTFSTLTVSNMSPEDSSIYLCSVIGNTFGSGTRLTVV.

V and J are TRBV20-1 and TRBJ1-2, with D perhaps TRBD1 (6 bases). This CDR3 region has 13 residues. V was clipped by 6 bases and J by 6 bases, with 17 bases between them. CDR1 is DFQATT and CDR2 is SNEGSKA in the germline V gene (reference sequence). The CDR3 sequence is CSAPRAGGHGYTF. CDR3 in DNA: TGCAGTGCGCCACGGGCCGGGGGCCATGGCTACACCTTC.

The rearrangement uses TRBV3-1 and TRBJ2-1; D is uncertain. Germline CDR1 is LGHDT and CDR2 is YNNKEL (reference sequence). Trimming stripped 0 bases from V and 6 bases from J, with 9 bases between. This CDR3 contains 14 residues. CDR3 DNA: TGTGCCAGCAGCCAAGAGCACTCACCCAATGAGCAGTTCTTC. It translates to CASSQEHSPNEQFF.

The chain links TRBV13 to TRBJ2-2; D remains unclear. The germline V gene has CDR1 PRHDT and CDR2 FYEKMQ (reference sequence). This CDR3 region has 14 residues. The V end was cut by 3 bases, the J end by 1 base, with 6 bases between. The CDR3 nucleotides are TGTGCCAGCAGCTTGGGTAGGAACACCGGGGAGCTGTTTTTT. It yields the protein CASSLGRNTGELFF.

The CDR3 spells CASSQFGDEPGHEQYF. Here the CDR3 DNA reads TGTGCCAGCAGCCAATTCGGGGACGAACCGGGGCACGAGCAGTACTTC. The rearrangement links TRBV14 to TRBJ2-7, with D possibly called TRBD1 or TRBD2 (5 bases each). The V gene's germline CDR1 is SGHDN and CDR2 FVKESK. This CDR3 is built from 16 residues. The V end was cut by 2 bases, the J end by 5 bases, with 19 bases between.